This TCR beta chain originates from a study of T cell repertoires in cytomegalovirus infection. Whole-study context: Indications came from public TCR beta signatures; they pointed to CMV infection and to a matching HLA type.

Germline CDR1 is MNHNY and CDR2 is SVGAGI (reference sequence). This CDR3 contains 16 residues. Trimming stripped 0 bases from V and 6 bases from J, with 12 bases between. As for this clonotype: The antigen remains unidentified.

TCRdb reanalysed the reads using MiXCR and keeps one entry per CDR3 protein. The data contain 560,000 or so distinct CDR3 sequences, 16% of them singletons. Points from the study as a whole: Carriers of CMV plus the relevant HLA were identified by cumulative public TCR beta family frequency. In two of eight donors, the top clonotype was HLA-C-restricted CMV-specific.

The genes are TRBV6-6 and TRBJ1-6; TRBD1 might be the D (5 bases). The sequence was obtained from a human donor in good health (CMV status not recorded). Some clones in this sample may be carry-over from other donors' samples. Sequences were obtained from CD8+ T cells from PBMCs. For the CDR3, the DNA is TGTGCCAGCAGTTACTCGATCCGGCAGGGTAATTCACCCCTCCACTTT. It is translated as CASSYSIRQGNSPLHF.